The 20 T cell receptor beta chains below all came from one sample that was sequenced in a study of blood T cells in healthy people across ages. A sample-barcoded 5' primer and a J-beta primer mix were used in a second PCR of about 6 to 11 cycles. One entry per CDR3 protein results from TCRdb running MiXCR on the 5' RACE reads. The sample holds 890,000 or so distinct CDR3 sequences; 62% are singletons and the top ten take 25% to 30%. The sequenced sample consisted of blood. These receptors all stem from a young man in good health.

V gene TRBV29-1 combines with J gene TRBJ2-7; tentatively, D is TRBD1 or TRBD2 (6 bases each). Germline assignment: CDR1 SQVTM and CDR2 ANQGSEA. This CDR3 contains 13 residues. Trimming removed 8 bases at V and 5 bases at J, with 19 bases between. CDR3 residues: CSFKGGRTNEQYF. CDR3 bases: TGCAGCTTCAAGGGGGGCAGAACGAACGAGCAGTACTTC.

The V and J genes are TRBV7-2 and TRBJ2-5; 7 bases agree with TRBD1. The CDR3 has 16 amino acids. With 0 bases clipped from V and 3 bases from J, the junction kept 7 bases outside the gene matches. Germline CDR1 SGHTA, CDR2 FQGNSA. CDR3 sequence reads: CASSLARPDRKETQYF. The CDR3 DNA is TGTGCCAGCAGCTTAGCAAGACCGGACAGGAAAGAGACCCAGTACTTC.

V gene TRBV11-2 combines with J gene TRBJ2-5; no reliable D call. Trimming pared 1 base from V and 12 bases from J, leaving 9 bases between. This CDR3 has 11 residues. Germline CDR1 reads SGHAT; CDR2 reads FQNNGV. CDR3 loop: CASSLAGLKYF. CDR3 bases: TGTGCCAGCAGCTTAGCAGGTCTTAAGTACTTC. The entire variable domain, with the rest obtained from reference TRBV11-2 and TRBJ2-5, is as follows: EAGVAQSPRYKIIEKRQSVAFWCNPISGHATLYWYQQILGQGPKLLIQFQNNGVVDDSQLPKDRFSAERLKGVDSTLKIQPAKLEDSAVYLCASSLAGLKYFGPGTRLLVL.

This chain links TRBV3-1 with TRBJ2-5; the D gene is possibly TRBD2 (6 bases). Germline V gives CDR1 LGHDT, CDR2 YNNKEL (reference sequence). V was shortened by 1 base and J by 7 bases, with 13 bases between the two germline ends. The CDR3 spans 14 residues. This CDR3 reads CASSQGRDSVTQYF. The CDR3 coding sequence is TGTGCCAGCAGCCAAGGGCGGGACTCGGTGACCCAGTACTTC.

Note on this clonotype: Because the CDR3 is missing its conserved closing phenylalanine or tryptophan, this is likely a read error. This chain uses TRBV29-1 with TRBJ2-7; maybe TRBD1 (6 bases). The closer fit of TRBJ2-5 to the DNA end suggests the J call may be wrong. The CDR3 has 12 residues. Germline assignment: CDR1 SQVTM and CDR2 ANQGSEA. The CDR3 sequence: CSIDRPRETQYS. As DNA, the CDR3 is TGCAGCATTGACAGGCCTCGGGAGACCCAGTACTCC.

This clonotype was observed a handful of times. The chain links TRBV2 to TRBJ2-1; 9 nucleotides agree with TRBD1. CDR1 and CDR2 (germline): SNHLY, FYNNEI. V lost 7 bases to trimming and J lost 7 bases; unmatched junction nucleotides: 2. This CDR3 has 12 amino acids. The CDR3 reads CASNRGRNEQFF. CDR3 sequence (DNA): TGTGCCAGCAACAGGGGGCGGAATGAGCAGTTCTTC.

This sequence joins TRBV29-1 and TRBJ2-1; 11 nucleotides line up with TRBD1. V lost 7 bases to trimming and J lost 9 bases; unmatched junction nucleotides: 5. The CDR3 totals 12 residues. Germline V gene sequence: CDR1 SQVTM, CDR2 ANQGSEA. For the CDR3, the DNA is TGCAGCGCTGGGGACAGGGGGAGTGAGCAGTTCTTC. It is translated as CSAGDRGSEQFF.

Only a few counts were recorded for this clonotype. The chain joins TRBV5-1 to TRBJ2-5; TRBD2 is a possible D gene (6 bases). The ends were cut back, 3 bases at V and 5 bases at J, with 11 bases in the middle. The CDR3 totals 13 residues. Germline CDR1 SGHRS, CDR2 YFSETQ. CDR3 in amino acids: CASSSGDRETQYF. The CDR3 DNA reads as TGCGCCAGCAGCTCGGGGGACCGGGAGACCCAGTACTTC.

The chain recombines TRBV30 with TRBJ2-5; tentatively, D is TRBD2 (5 bases). Germline V CDR1 and CDR2: GTSNPN, SVGIG (reference sequence). This CDR3 has 13 amino acids. Deletions cut 2 bases from V and 6 bases from J, with 13 bases between. The CDR3 region is CAWSSEGLKTQYF. The CDR3 coding sequence is TGTGCCTGGAGTTCTGAGGGATTAAAGACCCAGTACTTC. The variable domain in full, with the rest retrieved from reference TRBV30 and TRBJ2-5, is SQTIHQWPATLVQPVGSPLSLECTVEGTSNPNLYWYRQAAGRGLQLLFYSVGIGQISSEVPQNLSASRPQDRQFILSSKKLLLSDSGFYLCAWSSEGLKTQYFGPGTRLLVL.

The chain couples TRBV6-6 to TRBJ2-5; D unclear. CDR1 MNHNY and CDR2 SVGAGI come from the germline V gene (reference sequence). Trimming stripped 0 bases from V and 2 bases from J, with 10 bases between. The CDR3 has 15 amino acids. The DNA of the CDR3 is TGTGCCAGCAGTTACTCGATGGATGATCAAGAGACCCAGTACTTC. It translates to CASSYSMDDQETQYF.

This clonotype was seen only a few times. The genes are TRBV7-2 and TRBJ2-1, with 11 bases lining up with TRBD2. From germline, CDR1 is SGHTA and CDR2 FQGNSA. The J segment lost 7 bases and the V segment lost 5 bases, leaving 19 bases of the junction unmatched. The CDR3 totals 19 residues. CDR3 sequence reads: CASSDGASGGRWSSNEQFF. The CDR3 DNA sequence: TGTGCCAGCAGCGACGGGGCTAGCGGGGGGCGATGGAGTTCGAATGAGCAGTTCTTC. Looking up the rest from reference TRBV7-2 and TRBJ2-1 gives the full variable domain: GAGVSQSPSNKVTEKGKDVELRCDPISGHTALYWYRQSLGQGLEFLIYFQGNSAPDKSGLPSDRFSAERTGGSVSTLTIQRTQQEDSAVYLCASSDGASGGRWSSNEQFFGPGTRLTVL.

This rearrangement joins TRBV7-9 to TRBJ2-3; D not certain. V was shortened by 4 bases and J by 3 bases, with 11 bases between the two germline ends. This CDR3 comprises 14 residues. Germline V lookup: CDR1 SEHNR, CDR2 FQNEAQ (reference sequence). The CDR3 loop is CASSSGLGTDTQYF. CDR3 sequence (DNA): TGTGCCAGCAGCTCCGGTCTTGGAACAGATACGCAGTATTTT.

This clonotype was counted a few times. This chain joins TRBV7-2 and TRBJ2-1; tentative D call: TRBD1 (6 bases). Trimming removed 6 bases from V and 1 base from J, with 16 bases in between. This CDR3 has 16 amino acids. Per germline, CDR1 SGHTA and CDR2 FQGNSA. CDR3 protein: CASRSSTGLSYNEQFF. The CDR3 DNA reads as TGTGCCAGCAGGTCTTCCACAGGGCTTTCCTACAATGAGCAGTTCTTC. The full variable domain, with the rest looked up from reference TRBV7-2 and TRBJ2-1, is GAGVSQSPSNKVTEKGKDVELRCDPISGHTALYWYRQSLGQGLEFLIYFQGNSAPDKSGLPSDRFSAERTGGSVSTLTIQRTQQEDSAVYLCASRSSTGLSYNEQFFGPGTRLTVL.

The J gene is TRBJ2-1, the V gene TRBV5-5; unclear D gene. The CDR3 runs 14 residues. The germline V gene has CDR1 SGHKS and CDR2 YYEKEE (reference sequence). Trimming took 3 bases from V and 10 from J, leaving 17 bases between them. CDR3 coding DNA: TGTGCCAGCAGCTCGCGACCTTCTATTCAAGAGCAGTTCTTC. Its protein is CASSSRPSIQEQFF.

CDR3 nucleotides: TGCAGTGCTAGAAAGGGAGGATCCTACGAGCAGTACTTC. Protein: CSARKGGSYEQYF. The chain is built from TRBV20-1 and TRBJ2-7; TRBD2 is a possible D gene (6 bases). Germline loops: CDR1 DFQATT, CDR2 SNEGSKA (reference sequence). The CDR3 has 13 residues. The germline V and J ends were trimmed by 2 bases and 1 base, with 9 bases remaining between them.

V usage is TRBV7-9 and J usage is TRBJ2-3; 7 bases are shared with TRBD2. Trimming at V came to 5 bases and at J to 2 bases, leaving 10 bases not matched to a gene. The CDR3 covers 16 residues. Germline CDR1 is SEHNR and CDR2 is FQNEAQ (reference sequence). The CDR3 coding sequence is TGTGCCAGCAGCCCTAGGATTCGGGAGGCCACAGATACGCAGTATTTT. Residues: CASSPRIREATDTQYF.

The sample holds a few counts of this clonotype. The V call is TRBV27, the J call TRBJ2-7; D is uncertain. V shed 0 bases and J shed 3 bases, with 12 bases lying between them. Germline V gives CDR1 MNHEY, CDR2 SMNVEV (reference sequence). The CDR3 contains 15 residues. CDR3 nucleotide sequence: TGTGCCAGCAGTTTATCACCGGCGGAATTCTACGAGCAGTACTTC. This encodes CASSLSPAEFYEQYF.

This clonotype occurred a few times. This CDR3 reads CASSLTSGDEETQYF. As DNA, the CDR3 is TGTGCCAGCAGTTTAACTAGCGGGGACGAAGAGACCCAGTACTTC. The gene calls are TRBV28 and TRBJ2-5; TRBD2 matches at 10 bases. Germline-derived CDR1 and CDR2 are MDHEN and SYDVKM. The CDR3 length is 15 residues. J lost 3 bases, V lost 2 bases, and 3 bases had no gene match.

This rearrangement joins TRBV28 to TRBJ2-1; tentatively, D is TRBD1 or TRBD2 (5 bases each). This CDR3 region has 14 residues. V was trimmed by 4 bases and J by 8 bases, leaving 15 bases between them. CDR1 and CDR2 (germline): MDHEN, SYDVKM. The CDR3 sequence is CASSWTGTTDEQFF. The CDR3 DNA reads TGTGCCAGCAGTTGGACGGGGACCACCGATGAGCAGTTCTTC. Drawing the rest from reference TRBV28 and TRBJ2-1, the complete variable domain is DVKVTQSSRYLVKRTGEKVFLECVQDMDHENMFWYRQDPGLGLRLIYFSYDVKMKEKGDIPEGYSVSREKKERFSLILESASTNQTSMYLCASSWTGTTDEQFFGPGTRLTVL.

The chain recombines TRBV13 with TRBJ2-1; D remains ambiguous. There are 14 residues in the CDR3. CDR1 and CDR2 (germline): PRHDT, FYEKMQ (reference sequence). Trimming pared 2 bases from V and 8 bases from J, leaving 13 bases between. The CDR3 bases are TGTGCCAGCAGCTTATCGCTTAGCACGGATGAGCAGTTCTTC. This encodes CASSLSLSTDEQFF.